The 29 T cell receptor beta chains reported below all come from one sample, sequenced in a study of blood T cell repertoires in COVID-19. Using immunoSEQ multiplex PCR, the repertoire was profiled, and TCRdb retains in-frame clones only, with some absent. Of some 11,000 clones in the sample, 84% were seen once. Material: peripheral blood. All receptors come from a man aged 50-59 years with active COVID-19.

The chain carries TRBV27 and TRBJ2-7; D not certain. The CDR3 sequence is 12 residues long. Germline V lookup: CDR1 MNHEY, CDR2 SMNVEV (reference sequence). V gave up 4 bases and J gave up 5 bases, with 9 bases separating them. The CDR3 bases are TGTGCCAGCAGTTCATCCCCTCACGAGCAGTACTTC. Translation: CASSSSPHEQYF.

The V call is TRBV3-1 (or the pseudogene TRBV3-2), the J call TRBJ2-7, with a weak D call TRBD2 (5 bases). Per germline, CDR1 LGHDT and CDR2 YNNKEL (reference sequence). This CDR3 contains 16 residues. V lost 3 bases, J lost 0 bases, and 15 bases lay in between. In nucleotides, the CDR3 is TGTGCCAGCAGCCAGGAGGCTGGTTACCCCTCCTACGAGCAGTACTTC. It translates to CASSQEAGYPSYEQYF.

V usage is TRBV3-1 (or the pseudogene TRBV3-2) and J usage is TRBJ2-3; D unresolved. V was pared by 4 bases and J by 1 base, with 3 bases between. CDR1 and CDR2 from the germline V gene are LGHDT and YNNKEL (reference sequence). This CDR3 comprises 12 residues. DNA of the CDR3: TGTGCCAGCAGCCCAGGCACAGATACGCAGTATTTT. This encodes CASSPGTDTQYF.

This chain connects TRBV5-6 to TRBJ2-7, with 8 bases identical to TRBD1. Per the germline V gene, CDR1 is SGHDT and CDR2 is YYEEEE. Losses at the gene ends were 4 bases for V and 1 base for J; bases not matched to a gene: 4. The CDR3 loop spans 14 amino acids. In DNA form, the CDR3 reads TGTGCCAGCAGCCCCGGACAGGGATCCTACGAGCAGTACTTC. The encoded protein is CASSPGQGSYEQYF. The full variable domain, rest sourced from reference TRBV5-6 and TRBJ2-7, is DAGVTQSPTHLIKTRGQQVTLRCSPKSGHDTVSWYQQALGQGPQFIFQYYEEEERQRGNFPDRFSGHQFPNYSSELNVNALLLGDSALYLCASSPGQGSYEQYFGPGTRLTVT.

This clone occurred once. The chain couples TRBV9 to TRBJ2-1; TRBD1 agrees at 7 bases. The CDR3 spans 14 residues. Looked up from germline, CDR1 is SGDLS and CDR2 is YYNGEE. J gave up 2 bases and V 3 bases, and 2 bases lay outside the gene matches. The CDR3 region is CASSEGATYNEQFF. As DNA, the CDR3 is TGTGCCAGCAGCGAGGGGGCGACCTACAATGAGCAGTTCTTC.

This chain connects TRBV2 to TRBJ2-7; 7 positions agree with TRBD2. In germline, CDR1 is SNHLY, CDR2 FYNNEI. The CDR3 runs 16 residues. V lost 6 bases, J lost 2 bases, and 13 bases stayed unmatched. The CDR3 here is CASRESGGEGAYEQYF. CDR3 nucleotides: TGTGCCAGCAGGGAGTCGGGGGGAGAAGGGGCCTACGAGCAGTACTTC.

The V gene is TRBV11-3, the J gene TRBJ2-1; no clear D gene. Germline CDR1 reads SGHNT; CDR2 reads YENEEA. There are 13 residues in the CDR3. V lost 5 bases, J lost 9 bases, and 14 bases lay in between. CDR3 nucleotide sequence: TGTGCCAGCAGCGTCCACTATGATGCTGAGCAGTTCTTC. Encoded protein: CASSVHYDAEQFF.

The rearrangement links TRBV19 to TRBJ2-1; TRBD1 is a possible D gene (6 bases). This CDR3 comprises 15 residues. From germline, CDR1 is LNHDA and CDR2 SQIVND (reference sequence). V was shortened by 6 bases and J by 3 bases, with 15 bases between the two germline ends. The CDR3 sequence is CASSRQAIDYNEQFF. CDR3 DNA sequence: TGTGCCAGTAGCCGACAGGCAATAGACTACAATGAGCAGTTCTTC.

The gene calls are TRBV5-1 and TRBJ2-5; 8 bases align to TRBD1. The CDR3 is 20 residues long. V was pared by 4 bases and J by 5 bases, with 25 bases of the junction left unmatched. Germline CDR1 reads SGHRS; CDR2 reads YFSETQ. The CDR3 sequence is CASSGLDPGQETPTPETQYF. The DNA for the CDR3 is TGCGCCAGCAGCGGGCTGGATCCGGGACAGGAGACGCCAACCCCGGAGACCCAGTACTTC.

This rearrangement joins TRBV9 to TRBJ1-1; D is perhaps TRBD1 (5 bases). The CDR3 is made up of 16 amino acids. Trimming removed 2 bases at V and 3 bases at J, with 17 bases between. Germline V gene data show CDR1 as SGDLS and CDR2 as YYNGEE. The CDR3 DNA sequence: TGTGCCAGCAGCGTCACGTCGGGACTTACGGACACTGAAGCTTTCTTT. Translation: CASSVTSGLTDTEAFF.

The rearrangement links TRBV6-5 to TRBJ2-3; D is unclear. This CDR3 is 16 amino acids long. Germline assignment: CDR1 MNHEY and CDR2 SVGAGI. Between the trimmed V and J ends, which lost 2 bases and 5 bases, there was a span of 17 bases. The CDR3 protein is CASSYSIGAARDTQYF. DNA for the CDR3: TGTGCCAGCAGTTACAGTATCGGAGCAGCAAGAGATACGCAGTATTTT.

V usage is TRBV14 and J usage is TRBJ2-1, with 7 bases aligning to TRBD2. This CDR3 is built from 16 residues. The V and J ends lost 2 bases and 3 bases, in that order; junction bases with no gene match: 7. CDR1 is SGHDN, CDR2 FVKESK, per germline. CDR3 amino acids: CASSQSLAEYYNEQFF. The CDR3 region has the DNA TGTGCCAGCAGCCAATCCCTAGCGGAATACTACAATGAGCAGTTCTTC.

This clone was found once. V is TRBV15 and J is TRBJ2-7; tentatively, D is TRBD2 (6 bases). V dropped 5 bases and J dropped 3 bases, with 14 bases sitting between them. The CDR3 contains 14 residues. Germline CDR1 reads LNHNV; CDR2 reads YYDKDF (reference sequence). DNA for the CDR3: TGTGCCACCAGCTCGGGACTCAACCTCTACGAGCAGTACTTC. Its protein is CATSSGLNLYEQYF.

J is TRBJ2-7 and V is TRBV6-5; D may be TRBD1 (6 bases). Germline lookup yields CDR1 MNHEY and CDR2 SVGAGI. Deletions cut 5 bases from V and 3 bases from J, with 11 bases between. This CDR3 is 13 amino acids long. Here the CDR3 DNA reads TGTGCCAGCAGTCCACAGGGAAGCTACGAGCAGTACTTC. Its protein is CASSPQGSYEQYF.

The rearrangement links TRBV7-8 to TRBJ2-3, with 7 positions matching TRBD1. The CDR3 runs 16 residues. Germline V gives CDR1 SGHVS, CDR2 FQNEAQ. V shed 7 bases and J 4 bases; nucleotides not matched to a gene: 14. CDR3 DNA sequence: TGTGCCAGCATGTCAGGCGCAGGGGGATCTGCAGATACGCAGTATTTT. This gives the protein CASMSGAGGSADTQYF.

The J gene is TRBJ2-7, the V gene TRBV27; maybe TRBD1 (6 bases). The germline V and J ends were trimmed by 4 bases and 2 bases, with 9 bases remaining between them. Germline V lookup: CDR1 MNHEY, CDR2 SMNVEV (reference sequence). The CDR3 has 13 residues. The CDR3 loop is CASSYRTAYEQYF. The CDR3 DNA follows: TGTGCCAGCAGTTACCGGACAGCCTACGAGCAGTACTTC.

The CDR3 sequence: CASRKGPVKNIQYF. The DNA of the CDR3 is TGTGCCAGCAGGAAGGGGCCTGTCAAAAACATTCAGTACTTC. The chain links TRBV6-7 to TRBJ2-4; TRBD1 might be the D (5 bases). TRBV6-7 is reported as an ORF; its role is uncertain. The CDR3 spans 14 residues. Trimming cost V 6 bases and J 3 bases, with 12 bases left between them.

The chain links TRBV19 to TRBJ2-7; 7 bases match TRBD1. Germline lookup yields CDR1 LNHDA and CDR2 SQIVND (reference sequence). CDR3 length: 17 amino acids. V shed 5 bases and J 2 bases; nucleotides not matched to a gene: 15. CDR3 in DNA: TGTGCCAGTAGTTTTGAATTTACAGGGGTGACCCCCTACGAGCAGTACTTC. Amino acids: CASSFEFTGVTPYEQYF.

The rearrangement joins TRBV5-1 to TRBJ2-3, with 8 positions matching TRBD2. The CDR3 totals 16 residues. From germline, CDR1 is SGHRS and CDR2 YFSETQ. V was clipped by 4 bases and J by 4 bases; unmatched bases: 11. The CDR3 region has the DNA TGCGCCAGCAGCCCCCGTGGTAGCGGGGCCCCAGATACGCAGTATTTT. This encodes CASSPRGSGAPDTQYF.

This chain uses TRBV4-1 with TRBJ2-2, with TRBD2 matching over 7 bases. Trimming took 0 bases from V and 8 from J; bases not matched to a gene: 12. In germline, CDR1 is MGHRA, CDR2 YSYEKL. This CDR3 has 17 residues. In nucleotides, the CDR3 is TGCGCCAGCAGCCAAGAGTGGGGGGGATATCTCGGAGGGGAGCTGTTTTTT. It encodes CASSQEWGGYLGGELFF.

The chain employs TRBV2 and TRBJ2-1; 9 nucleotides agree with TRBD2. After removal of 9 bases from V and 8 bases from J, the junction contained 14 bases not matched to a gene. The CDR3 covers 15 residues. Germline CDR1 and CDR2: SNHLY and FYNNEI. The CDR3 sequence: CARTREAGGLHEQFF. In DNA, the CDR3 is TGTGCCAGAACAAGGGAGGCGGGAGGGCTACATGAGCAGTTCTTC.

The chain is built from TRBV28 and TRBJ2-2; 9 nucleotides line up with TRBD2. CDR1 and CDR2 (germline): MDHEN, SYDVKM. The CDR3 is 14 residues long. With 2 bases clipped from V and 8 bases from J, the junction kept 3 bases outside the gene matches. The CDR3 here is CASSLGTSSGELFF. As DNA, the CDR3 is TGTGCCAGCAGTTTAGGGACTAGCAGTGGGGAGCTGTTTTTT.

V gene TRBV10-3 combines with J gene TRBJ2-3; TRBD2 matches at 9 bases. Trimming took 0 bases from V and 2 from J; bases not matched to a gene: 15. CDR1 ENHRY and CDR2 SYGVKD come from the germline V gene. The CDR3 totals 20 residues. This CDR3 reads CAISESPHIISSGATDTQYF. CDR3 bases: TGTGCCATCAGTGAGTCTCCCCATATTATCTCTAGCGGGGCCACAGATACGCAGTATTTT.

V and J are TRBV19 and TRBJ2-5; maybe TRBD1 (5 bases). Germline CDR1 is LNHDA and CDR2 is SQIVND (reference sequence). The CDR3 extends over 15 amino acids. Deletions cut 3 bases from V and 3 bases from J, with 14 bases between. Written as DNA, the CDR3 is TGTGCCAGTAGTATCACAGACGGCAGGGAAGAGACCCAGTACTTC. This encodes CASSITDGREETQYF.

This chain links TRBV27 with TRBJ1-5, with a weak D call TRBD1 (5 bases). The CDR3 consists of 15 residues. Per the germline V gene, CDR1 is MNHEY and CDR2 is SMNVEV (reference sequence). Trimming stripped 2 bases from V and 4 bases from J, with 12 bases between. The CDR3 DNA follows: TGTGCCAGCAGTTTAAGTAGGGGAATAAATCAGCCCCAGCATTTT. Translation: CASSLSRGINQPQHF.

The chain joins TRBV29-1 to TRBJ1-4, with TRBD1 matching 8 bases. This CDR3 region has 16 residues. The germline gives CDR1 SQVTM, CDR2 ANQGSEA. The V gene end was trimmed by 0 bases and the J gene end by 1 base; junction bases not matched to a gene: 4. The CDR3 sequence: CSVEDPGQGTNEKLFF. The CDR3 DNA follows: TGCAGCGTTGAAGACCCAGGACAGGGAACTAATGAAAAACTGTTTTTT.

The gene calls are TRBV6-6 and TRBJ2-6; 10 nucleotides agree with TRBD2. The germline V gene encodes CDR1 MNHNY and CDR2 SVGAGI (reference sequence). Unmatched junction bases numbered 7, after V lost 5 bases and J lost 0 bases. The CDR3 runs 18 residues. The CDR3 DNA reads as TGTGCCAGCAGTCAACCGGGACTAGCGATCTCTGGGGCCAACGTCCTGACTTTC. Amino acid sequence: CASSQPGLAISGANVLTF.

This chain joins TRBV19 and TRBJ2-2; a weak D match, TRBD1 (5 bases). The CDR3 sequence is 14 residues long. Germline values: CDR1 LNHDA, CDR2 SQIVND (reference sequence). Trimming took 1 base from V and 5 from J, leaving 8 bases between them. Here the CDR3 DNA reads TGTGCCAGTAGTATAGCCTCAGGGACCGGGGAGCTGTTTTTT. It is translated as CASSIASGTGELFF.

The chain carries TRBV4-1 and TRBJ2-2; 10 bases align to TRBD1. Unmatched junction bases numbered 13, after V lost 3 bases and J lost 3 bases. This CDR3 is built from 19 residues. CDR1 and CDR2 from the germline V gene are MGHRA and YSYEKL. CDR3 region: CASSQIQPTGGGYTGELFF. The CDR3 bases are TGCGCCAGCAGCCAGATCCAGCCGACAGGGGGCGGGTACACCGGGGAGCTGTTTTTT.